A selection of T cell receptor beta chains follows, all from one sample in a study of T-cell memory formation after mild COVID-19. Each CDR3 protein gets one entry after TCRdb re-called the 5' RACE reads with MiXCR. The sample has 410,000 or so distinct CDR3 sequences, about 25% seen once. Sample: PBMCs or a T cell subset sorted from them (not recorded which). The receptors were sampled from an adult woman who had mild COVID-19 (a few samples of this study predate the infection). Cell type and time point are not known. Both conserved end residues are part of each CDR3. Fields, in order: J gene, D gene, V gene, clone size, CDR3 DNA, CDR3 protein. D genes are given only for firm matches. A clone size is listed for some rows: how often the clone was seen (once, few, many), or a class if it is expanded.

TRBJ2-6	NA	TRBV29-1	NA	TGCAGCGTTTGGAAGGGCTCTGGGGCCAACGTCCTGACTTTC	CSVWKGSGANVLTF
TRBJ2-1	NA	TRBV20-1	few	TGCAGTGCGCCACAGGGAAATGAGCAGTTCTTC	CSAPQGNEQFF
TRBJ2-1	NA	TRBV5-1	once	TGCGCCAGCAGGTCAACTGTGGCTGAGCAGTTCTTC	CASRSTVAEQFF
TRBJ2-1	NA	TRBV9	NA	TGTGCCAGCAGCCTAACGCCGGCCTCGGCCCCGATCGAGCAGTTCTTC	CASSLTPASAPIEQFF
TRBJ2-5	NA	TRBV15	NA	TGTGCCACCAGCAGGCGGGCGACAGACCAAGAGACCCAGTACTTC	CATSRRATDQETQYF
TRBJ2-2	NA	TRBV12-5	NA	TGTGCTAGTGCTTTGGGTATAGCGAACACCGGGGAGCTGTTTTTT	CASALGIANTGELFF
TRBJ2-1	TRBD2	TRBV4-3	NA	TGCGCCAGCAGCCAGGAGAGCGGGAGGGCCGGGAATGAGCAGTTCTTC	CASSQESGRAGNEQFF
TRBJ2-2	TRBD2	TRBV5-5	few	TGTGCCAGCAGCCTAGGACTAGCTAGAGGGGAGCTGTTTTTT	CASSLGLARGELFF
TRBJ2-5	NA	TRBV20-1	many	TGCAGTGTGGGGGAGACCCAGTACTTC	CSVGETQYF
TRBJ1-2	NA	TRBV5-1	NA	TGCGCCATCCGCGATGAGGCCTATGGCTACACCTTC	CAIRDEAYGYTF
TRBJ2-1	NA	TRBV7-2	few	TGTGCCAGCAGCTCCCACGTGACAGAGCAGTTCTTC	CASSSHVTEQFF
TRBJ2-7	NA	TRBV6-1	NA	TGTGCCAGCAGTGGCGGGACCCCCTACGAGCAGTACTTC	CASSGGTPYEQYF
TRBJ2-3	TRBD2	TRBV24-1	NA	TGTGCCACCAGTGACCGGACTAGCGGGAGCCCAGATACGCAGTATTTT	CATSDRTSGSPDTQYF
TRBJ2-3	NA	TRBV12-3/TRBV12-4	few	TGTGCCAGCAGTCACATAAGTAGGACAGATACGCAGTATTTT	CASSHISRTDTQYF
TRBJ2-3	NA	TRBV12-3/TRBV12-4	NA	TGTGCCAGCAGTCTACAGGTTCACACAGATACGCAGTATTTT	CASSLQVHTDTQYF
TRBJ2-1	TRBD1	TRBV24-1	few	TGTGCCACCAGTGAGCCGGGACAGGGCGGCAATGAGCAGTTCTTC	CATSEPGQGGNEQFF
TRBJ2-3	NA	TRBV11-2	NA	TGTGCCAGCAGCTCACAATCGGGCACAGATACGCAGTATTTT	CASSSQSGTDTQYF
TRBJ2-7	NA	TRBV19	NA	TGTGCCAGTAGTGCGGACCTTTTCTACGAGCAGTACTTC	CASSADLFYEQYF
TRBJ2-3	NA	TRBV2	NA	TGTGCCACCCGTAGTCCGCCAGATACGCAGTATTTT	CATRSPPDTQYF
TRBJ2-1	TRBD2	TRBV7-8	NA	TGTGCCAGCAGCCTTGTGGGGGGGGACAATGAGCAGTTCTTC	CASSLVGGDNEQFF
TRBJ2-7	TRBD1	TRBV30	few	TGTGCCTGGAGTGGACAGGGGGGTTCCTACGAGCAGTACTTC	CAWSGQGGSYEQYF
TRBJ2-3	NA	TRBV5-1	NA	TGCGCCAGCACCCTCTTGGCGATCACTAGCACAGATACGCAGTATTTT	CASTLLAITSTDTQYF
TRBJ1-5	NA	TRBV5-8	NA	TGTGCCAGCAGCTTGAGGTGGCAGCCCCAGCATTTT	CASSLRWQPQHF
TRBJ2-1	TRBD2	TRBV12-3/TRBV12-4	NA	TGTGCCAGCAGTACCCAACCCGGGACTAGCGGGGGGGGTGAGCAGTTCTTC	CASSTQPGTSGGGEQFF
TRBJ2-2	TRBD1	TRBV11-1	NA	TGTGCCAGCGGACCGGGACAGACGAACACCGGGGAGCTGTTTTTT	CASGPGQTNTGELFF
TRBJ2-3	TRBD2	TRBV12-3/TRBV12-4	NA	TGTGCCAGCAGCCCTAGCGGGGGGCCCTCTAAGACTGGGAGAGATACGCAGTATTTT	CASSPSGGPSKTGRDTQYF
TRBJ2-7	NA	TRBV6-5	NA	TGTGCCTCGGGAGCCTACGAGCAGTACTTC	CASGAYEQYF
TRBJ1-2	TRBD1	TRBV5-1	NA	TGCGCCAGCAGTGCCGACAGGGGGAACTATGGCTACACCTTC	CASSADRGNYGYTF
TRBJ1-1	NA	TRBV6-1	few	TGTGCCAGCAGGGACCTCGGGTGGGCCAACACTGAAGCTTTCTTT	CASRDLGWANTEAFF
TRBJ2-1	NA	TRBV3-1	many	TGTGCCAGCAGTCAGAACTACAATGAGCAGTTCTTC	CASSQNYNEQFF
TRBJ1-2	NA	TRBV29-1	few	TGCAGCGTCGGCCACGGGCCTAACTATGGCTACACCTTC	CSVGHGPNYGYTF
TRBJ2-1	NA	TRBV12-5	few	TGTGCTAGTGGCACAGGAGGTTATGAGCAGTTCTTC	CASGTGGYEQFF
TRBJ2-5	NA	TRBV21-1	few	TGTGCCAGCAGAGAGACTAGCGGGACCGAAGAGACCCAGTACTTC	CASRETSGTEETQYF
TRBJ1-1	NA	TRBV7-6	NA	TGTGCCAGCAGCTTAGCCCCGGGACCGAACGCTGAAGCTTTCTTT	CASSLAPGPNAEAFF
TRBJ2-3	TRBD2	TRBV9	NA	TGTGCCAGCAGCGCGAGCGGGGTCCGGGGCACAGATACGCAGTATTTT	CASSASGVRGTDTQYF
TRBJ2-3	TRBD2	TRBV7-2	NA	TGTGCCAGCAGCTTAGCTGGTATAGCGGGACTTCCCACAGATACGCAGTATTTT	CASSLAGIAGLPTDTQYF
TRBJ1-5	NA	TRBV7-9	few	TGTGCCAGCAGCTTAGGCCGGGGGGATCTTGGTCAGCCCCAGCATTTT	CASSLGRGDLGQPQHF